The rows below give T cell receptor beta chains drawn from one sample of a study of blood T cell repertoires in COVID-19. Measured with immunoSEQ multiplex PCR; TCRdb has only the in-frame clones, and not every one. The profile shows under 300,000 clones, less than 85% of them singletons. The sample consisted of peripheral blood. These receptors originate from a man aged 60 to 75 who had recovered from COVID-19. Each CDR3 is given with its conserved first and last residue.

j_call,v_call,cdr3_aa
TRBJ1-1,TRBV29-1,CSVVRGVNAEAFF
TRBJ1-1,TRBV11-2,CASSLGGNTEAFF
TRBJ2-1,TRBV11-1,CASSPRTGYNEQFF
TRBJ2-1,TRBV5-1,CASRGTASNEQFF
TRBJ2-4,TRBV6-6,CASSGGLSIAKNIQYF
TRBJ2-1,TRBV14,CASSQGHRVGGEQFF
TRBJ2-6,TRBV5-1,CASAPGLSRVGANVLTF
TRBJ1-1,TRBV5-1,CASSLAGGANTEAFF
TRBJ1-4,TRBV5-1,CASSWNHRGTNEKLFF
TRBJ2-2,TRBV6-6,CASSYRGGGNTGELFF
TRBJ1-2,TRBV11-2,CASSRGYYGYTF
TRBJ2-3,TRBV3-1/TRBV3-2,CASSQSGTDTQYF
TRBJ1-6,TRBV28,CASRDHTRGWANSPLHF
TRBJ1-1,TRBV6-4,CASSWDRGSEAFF
TRBJ2-7,TRBV27,CASSLREGDEQYF
TRBJ2-1,TRBV11-3,CASSLGGRASYNEQFF
TRBJ2-1,TRBV9,CASSVGGQTYNEQFF
TRBJ2-7,TRBV10-3,CAISAGLAGGYEQYF
TRBJ2-3,TRBV7-9,CASSSTSGPTDTQYF
TRBJ2-1,TRBV27,CASSRLSGREGNEQFF
TRBJ2-1,TRBV29-1,CSAAKHAPGTSYNEQFF
TRBJ1-1,TRBV4-2,CASSQTQAGMNTEAFF
TRBJ1-4,TRBV9,CASSARGTANEKLFF
TRBJ2-1,TRBV3-1/TRBV3-2,CASSQVAGGSYNEQFF
TRBJ1-2,TRBV16,CASSQSRSNYGYTF
TRBJ1-2,TRBV6-5,CASTDRGVYGYTF
TRBJ2-6,TRBV4-1,CASSPEDSSGANVLTF
TRBJ2-1,TRBV27,CASSSGGGLAGGMYNEQFF
TRBJ2-1,TRBV19,CASSTRSGQGYNEQFF